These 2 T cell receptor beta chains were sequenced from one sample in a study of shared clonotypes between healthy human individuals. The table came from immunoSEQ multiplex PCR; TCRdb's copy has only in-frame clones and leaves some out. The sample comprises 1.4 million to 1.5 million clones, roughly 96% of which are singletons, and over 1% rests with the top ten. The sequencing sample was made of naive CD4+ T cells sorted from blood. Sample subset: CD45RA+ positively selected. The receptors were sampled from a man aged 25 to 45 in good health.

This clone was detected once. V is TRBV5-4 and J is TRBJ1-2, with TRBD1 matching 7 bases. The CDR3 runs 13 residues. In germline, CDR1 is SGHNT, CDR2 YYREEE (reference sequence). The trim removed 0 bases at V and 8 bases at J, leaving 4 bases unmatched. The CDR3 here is CASSLDRGDGYTF. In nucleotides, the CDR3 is TGTGCCAGCAGCTTGGACAGGGGTGACGGCTACACCTTC.

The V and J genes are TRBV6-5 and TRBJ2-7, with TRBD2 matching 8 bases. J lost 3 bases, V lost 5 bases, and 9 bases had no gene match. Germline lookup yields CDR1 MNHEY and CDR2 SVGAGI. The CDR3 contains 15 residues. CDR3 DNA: TGTGCCAGCAGTAGTCGGGGGGGCTCCCGCTACGAGCAGTACTTC. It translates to CASSSRGGSRYEQYF.